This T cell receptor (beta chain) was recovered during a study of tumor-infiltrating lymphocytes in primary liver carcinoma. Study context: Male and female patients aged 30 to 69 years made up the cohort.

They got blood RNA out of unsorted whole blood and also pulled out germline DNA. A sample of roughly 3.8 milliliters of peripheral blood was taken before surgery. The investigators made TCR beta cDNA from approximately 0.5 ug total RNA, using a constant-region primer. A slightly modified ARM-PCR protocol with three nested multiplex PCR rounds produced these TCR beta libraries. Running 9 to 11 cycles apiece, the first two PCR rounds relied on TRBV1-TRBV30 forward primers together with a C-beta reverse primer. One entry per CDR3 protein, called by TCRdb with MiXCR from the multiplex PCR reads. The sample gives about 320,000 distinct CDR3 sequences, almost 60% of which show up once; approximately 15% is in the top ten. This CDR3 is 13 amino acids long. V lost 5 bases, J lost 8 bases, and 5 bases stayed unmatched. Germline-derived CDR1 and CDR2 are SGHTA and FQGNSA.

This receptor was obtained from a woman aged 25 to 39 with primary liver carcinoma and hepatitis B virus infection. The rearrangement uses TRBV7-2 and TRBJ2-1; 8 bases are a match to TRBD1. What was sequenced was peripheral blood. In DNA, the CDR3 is TGTGCCAGCAGCGCACGACAGGGGTATGAGCAGTTCTTC. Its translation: CASSARQGYEQFF.